One and the same sample provided the 21 T cell receptor beta chains below, sequenced in a study of Ad26.COV2.S vaccination and SARS-CoV-2 variants. Treatment described: around 19 received Ad26.COV2.S at low or high dose, single or two shots; several received placebo; per-sample allocation not given. The samples were gathered on day 63 after the first injection of vaccine or placebo. TCRdb keeps only in-frame clones here, not all; method: immunoSEQ multiplex PCR. The table records 300,000 to 350,000 clones, about 85% of them present only once. The starting material was peripheral blood, obtained in a trial of Ad26.COV2.S vaccine versus placebo. These receptor sequences come from a person between 18 and 59 years old who received the Ad26.COV2.S COVID-19 vaccine or a placebo.

Written as DNA, the CDR3 is TGTGCCAGCAGCCAATGGGGCGGCGGGGGCCGAGATGGGGAGACCCAGTACTTC. Encoded protein: CASSQWGGGGRDGETQYF. The rearrangement uses TRBV4-2 and TRBJ2-5, with D tentatively TRBD2 (7 bases). The V end was cut by 2 bases, the J end by 5 bases, with 24 bases between. The CDR3 is made up of 18 amino acids. The germline V gene has CDR1 LGHNA and CDR2 YNFKEQ.

This chain joins TRBV4-3 and TRBJ2-5; D may be TRBD2 (6 bases). CDR3 size: 15 residues. Germline CDR1 reads LGHNA; CDR2 reads YSLEER. Trimming cost V 0 bases and J 4 bases, with 12 bases left between them. CDR3: CASSQDRGLGETQYF. The CDR3 DNA reads TGCGCCAGCAGCCAAGATCGGGGGTTGGGAGAGACCCAGTACTTC.

The V call is TRBV6-2 or TRBV6-3, the J call TRBJ1-2, with unresolved D. The germline gives CDR1 MNHEY, CDR2 SVGEGT. Trimming took 4 bases from V and 8 from J, leaving 14 bases between them. The CDR3 is made up of 13 amino acids. This CDR3 is CASSSLFDEGYTF. The DNA for the CDR3 is TGTGCCAGCAGTTCCTTATTTGATGAGGGCTACACCTTC.

The rearrangement uses TRBV27 and TRBJ1-2; 9 nucleotides agree with TRBD1. The germline CDR1 and CDR2 sequences are MNHEY and SMNVEV (reference sequence). V gave up 3 bases and J gave up 7 bases; unmatched junction bases: 6. The CDR3 runs to 14 residues. DNA for the CDR3: TGTGCCAGCAGTTTTAACAGGGGGCTTGCTGGCTACACCTTC. Translating it yields CASSFNRGLAGYTF.

The rearrangement joins TRBV19 to TRBJ2-7, with D maybe TRBD1 (6 bases). The V and J ends lost 6 bases and 2 bases respectively, with 8 bases between them. Germline lookup yields CDR1 LNHDA and CDR2 SQIVND (reference sequence). The length of the CDR3 is 12 residues. The CDR3 loop is CASRGTTYEQYF. CDR3 nucleotides: TGTGCCAGTAGAGGGACAACCTACGAGCAGTACTTC. The full variable domain, completed using reference TRBV19 and TRBJ2-7, is DGGITQSPKYLFRKEGQNVTLSCEQNLNHDAMYWYRQDPGQGLRLIYYSQIVNDFQKGDIAEGYSVSREKKESFPLTVTSAQKNPTAFYLCASRGTTYEQYFGPGTRLTVT.

Only one count was recorded for this clone. The chain employs TRBV19 and TRBJ1-4; D not resolved. Trimming removed 7 bases at V and 3 bases at J, with 15 bases between. Looked up from germline, CDR1 is LNHDA and CDR2 is SQIVND (reference sequence). The CDR3 runs to 15 residues. CDR3 DNA: TGTGCCAGTAATAGGTTGCGGGGAGCTAATGAAAAACTGTTTTTT. This encodes CASNRLRGANEKLFF.

The rearrangement uses TRBV6-5 and TRBJ1-3; D gene unclear. The CDR3 extends over 11 amino acids. Germline V gene sequence: CDR1 MNHEY, CDR2 SVGAGI. Trimming took off 6 bases at V and 6 bases at J, with 6 bases between the two ends. Written as DNA, the CDR3 is TGTGCCAGCAGAGACCCAAACACCATATATTTT. Residues: CASRDPNTIYF.

This clone was counted a single time. The CDR3 DNA is TGTGCCAGCAGCCATGAAGCTTTCTTT. It codes for CASSHEAFF. The gene calls are TRBV11-3 and TRBJ1-1, with D uncertain. This CDR3 contains 9 residues. Germline lookup yields CDR1 SGHNT and CDR2 YENEEA. V lost 5 bases to trimming and J lost 7 bases, with 2 bases between them.

The chain joins TRBV7-9 to TRBJ2-3, with 8 bases matching TRBD2. V shed 3 bases and J 2 bases; nucleotides not matched to a gene: 7. The CDR3 extends over 16 amino acids. Germline V lookup: CDR1 SEHNR, CDR2 FQNEAQ (reference sequence). As DNA, the CDR3 is TGTGCCAGCAGCTTGGTGGTAGCGGGAAACACAGATACGCAGTATTTT. Residues: CASSLVVAGNTDTQYF.

The rearrangement uses TRBV7-2 and TRBJ1-3; TRBD1 might be the D (5 bases). Per germline, CDR1 SGHTA and CDR2 FQGNSA. The ends were cut back, 2 bases at V and 7 bases at J, with 12 bases in the middle. This CDR3 is 14 amino acids long. CDR3 bases: TGTGCCAGCAGCTTATATGGGGCTCGGAACACCATATATTTT. Amino acids: CASSLYGARNTIYF.

The chain recombines TRBV28 with TRBJ2-2; TRBD1 aligns across 7 bases. From germline, CDR1 is MDHEN and CDR2 SYDVKM. The CDR3 runs to 15 residues. The V and J ends lost 4 bases and 5 bases, in that order; junction bases with no gene match: 7. The CDR3 nucleotides are TGTGCCAGCAGTTCGGACAGGTTGTCGACCGGGGAGCTGTTTTTT. This sequence encodes CASSSDRLSTGELFF.

This chain connects TRBV11-2 to TRBJ2-7; the match to TRBD1 covers 9 bases. The J segment lost 2 bases and the V segment lost 5 bases, leaving 7 bases of the junction unmatched. The germline V gene encodes CDR1 SGHAT and CDR2 FQNNGV. This CDR3 spans 15 amino acids. The CDR3 nucleotides read TGTGCCAGCAGCACGGACAGGGGAGTAACCTACGAGCAGTACTTC. Its protein product is CASSTDRGVTYEQYF.

This chain connects TRBV14 to TRBJ1-3; D ambiguous. This CDR3 has 17 amino acids. CDR1 is SGHDN, CDR2 FVKESK, per germline. Trimming pared 0 bases from V and 0 bases from J, leaving 12 bases between. The CDR3: CASSQDLAGTSGNTIYF. CDR3 DNA sequence: TGTGCCAGCAGCCAAGATTTAGCCGGTACCTCTGGAAACACCATATATTTT.

This clone is a singleton in its sample. The V and J genes are TRBV24-1 and TRBJ2-1; 9 nucleotides agree with TRBD2. The CDR3 loop spans 12 amino acids. Germline V gene sequence: CDR1 KGHDR, CDR2 SFDVKD. Germline trimming cut 10 bases from V and 7 bases from J; bases unmatched to any gene: 4. The CDR3 nucleotides read TGTGCCACTAGCGGGAGTACGAATGAGCAGTTCTTC. Protein sequence: CATSGSTNEQFF.

V usage is TRBV6-2 or TRBV6-3 and J usage is TRBJ2-3, with 8 nucleotides matching TRBD1. The length of the CDR3 is 14 residues. The germline V gene has CDR1 MNHEY and CDR2 SVGEGT. With 4 bases clipped from V and 3 bases from J, the junction kept 3 bases outside the gene matches. The CDR3 DNA reads TGTGCCAGCAGTTGGGACAGGATTACAGATACGCAGTATTTT. This sequence encodes CASSWDRITDTQYF.

This clone turned up a few times. This rearrangement joins TRBV21-1 to TRBJ2-6; the D segment call TRBD2 is taken from the table without a DNA check. TRBV21-1 is labeled a pseudogene. The CDR3 sequence is 16 residues long. CDR3 bases: TGTGCCCATGCGGGGGGGGCGCTAAGTGGGGCCAACGTCCTGACTTTC. This translates into CAHAGGALSGANVLTF.

V gene TRBV5-5 combines with J gene TRBJ1-2; D unresolved. Germline V gene sequence: CDR1 SGHKS, CDR2 YYEKEE (reference sequence). The CDR3 sequence is 14 residues long. Trimming took off 4 bases at V and 6 bases at J, with 16 bases between the two ends. In DNA form, the CDR3 reads TGTGCCAGCAGCCTGAGATGGGGTGAGGATGGCTACACCTTC. It is translated as CASSLRWGEDGYTF.

This chain uses TRBV19 with TRBJ1-2, with 10 bases that match TRBD1. This CDR3 has 12 amino acids. Germline V gene data show CDR1 as LNHDA and CDR2 as SQIVND (reference sequence). V lost 11 bases and J lost 2; bases outside the gene matches: 2. The CDR3 DNA is TGTGCCTCGGGACAGGGGAACTATGGCTACACCTTC. Its translation is CASGQGNYGYTF.

This sequence joins TRBV3-1 (or the pseudogene TRBV3-2) and TRBJ2-2; 10 nucleotides align to TRBD1. Germline V gene data show CDR1 as LGHDT and CDR2 as YNNKEL (reference sequence). After removal of 1 base from V and 6 bases from J, the junction contained 5 bases not matched to a gene. There are 16 residues in the CDR3. The CDR3 sequence is CASSQVGTGVSGELFF. The CDR3 region has the DNA TGTGCCAGCAGCCAAGTGGGGACAGGGGTGTCCGGGGAGCTGTTTTTT.

The chain joins TRBV7-2 to TRBJ1-1, with D possibly being TRBD1 (6 bases). The germline CDR1 and CDR2 sequences are SGHTA and FQGNSA. Trimming removed 4 bases from V and 8 bases from J, with 20 bases in between. The CDR3 contains 15 residues. CDR3 DNA sequence: TGTGCCAGCAGCTCCCGACGCCGGACAGATTCCGAAGCTTTCTTT. This translates into CASSSRRRTDSEAFF.

The chain recombines TRBV19 with TRBJ1-4, with D possibly being TRBD1 (6 bases). This CDR3 is 14 amino acids long. From germline, CDR1 is LNHDA and CDR2 SQIVND (reference sequence). Trimming took off 10 bases at V and 3 bases at J, with 15 bases between the two ends. The CDR3 coding sequence is TGTGCCACTTCGCCGGACAGTTCTAATGAAAAACTGTTTTTT. Translating it yields CATSPDSSNEKLFF.